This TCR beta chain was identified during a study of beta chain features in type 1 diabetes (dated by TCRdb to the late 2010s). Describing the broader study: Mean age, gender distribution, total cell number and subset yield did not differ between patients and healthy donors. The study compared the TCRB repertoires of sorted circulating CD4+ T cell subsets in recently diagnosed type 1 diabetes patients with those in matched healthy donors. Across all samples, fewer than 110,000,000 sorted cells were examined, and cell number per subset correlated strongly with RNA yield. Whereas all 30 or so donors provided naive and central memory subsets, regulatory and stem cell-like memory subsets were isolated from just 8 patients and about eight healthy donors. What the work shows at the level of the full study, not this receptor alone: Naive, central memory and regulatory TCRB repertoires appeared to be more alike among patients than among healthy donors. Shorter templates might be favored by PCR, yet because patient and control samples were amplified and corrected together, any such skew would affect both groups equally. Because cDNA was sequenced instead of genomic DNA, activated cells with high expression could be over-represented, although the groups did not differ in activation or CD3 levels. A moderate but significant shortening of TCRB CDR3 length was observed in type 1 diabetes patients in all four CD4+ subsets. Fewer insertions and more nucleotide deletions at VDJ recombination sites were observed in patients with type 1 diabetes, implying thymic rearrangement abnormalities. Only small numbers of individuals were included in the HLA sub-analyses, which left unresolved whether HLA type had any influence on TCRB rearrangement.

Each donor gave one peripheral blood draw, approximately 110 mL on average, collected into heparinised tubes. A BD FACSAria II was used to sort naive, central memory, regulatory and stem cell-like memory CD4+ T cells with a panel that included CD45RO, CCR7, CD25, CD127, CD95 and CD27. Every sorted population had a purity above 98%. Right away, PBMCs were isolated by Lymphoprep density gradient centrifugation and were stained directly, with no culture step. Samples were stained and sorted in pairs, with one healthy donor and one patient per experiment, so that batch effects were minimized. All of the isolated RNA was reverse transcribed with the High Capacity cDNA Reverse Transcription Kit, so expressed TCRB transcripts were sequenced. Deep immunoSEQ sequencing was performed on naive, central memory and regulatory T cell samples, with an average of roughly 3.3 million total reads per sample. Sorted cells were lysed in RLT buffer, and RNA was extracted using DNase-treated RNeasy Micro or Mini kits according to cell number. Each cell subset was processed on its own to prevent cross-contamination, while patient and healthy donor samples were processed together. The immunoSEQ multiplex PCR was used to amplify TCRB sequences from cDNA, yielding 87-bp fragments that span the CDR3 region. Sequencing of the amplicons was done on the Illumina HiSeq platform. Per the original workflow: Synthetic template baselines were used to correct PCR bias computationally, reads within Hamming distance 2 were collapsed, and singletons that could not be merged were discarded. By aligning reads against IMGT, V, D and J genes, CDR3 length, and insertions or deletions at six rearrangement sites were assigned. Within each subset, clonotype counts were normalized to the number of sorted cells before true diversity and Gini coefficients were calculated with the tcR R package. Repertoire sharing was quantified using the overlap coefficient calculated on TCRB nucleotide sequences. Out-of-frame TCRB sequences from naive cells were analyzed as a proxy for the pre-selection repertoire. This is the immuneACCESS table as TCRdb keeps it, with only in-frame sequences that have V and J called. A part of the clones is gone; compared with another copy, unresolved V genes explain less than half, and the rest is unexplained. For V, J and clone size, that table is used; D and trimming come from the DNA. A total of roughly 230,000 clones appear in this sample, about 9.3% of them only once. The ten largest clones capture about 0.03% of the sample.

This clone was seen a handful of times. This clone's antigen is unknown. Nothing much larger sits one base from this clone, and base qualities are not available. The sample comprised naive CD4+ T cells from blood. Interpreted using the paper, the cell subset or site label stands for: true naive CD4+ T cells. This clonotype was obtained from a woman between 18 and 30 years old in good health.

The CDR3 protein sequence reads: CASSQGPPGADTQYF. The bases read TGCGCCAGCAGCCAAGGCCCTCCTGGGGCGGATACGCAGTATTTT. The V gene is TRBV4-1 and the J gene is TRBJ2-3, with TRBD1 tentatively as D gene (5 bases match). The germline V gene specifies MGHRA as CDR1 and YSYEKL as CDR2. V is pared back by 1 base and J by 6 bases, with 14 bases lying between the germline termini. Inclusive of the bounding cysteine and phenylalanine, the CDR3 is 15 residues long. The only DNA kept is the CDR3, 45 bases in frame from the first base.